Listed here are 4 T cell receptor beta chains from one sample, sequenced in a study of blood T cells in healthy people across ages. A second PCR of roughly 6 to 12 cycles used a sample-barcoded 5' primer and a J-beta primer mix. One entry per CDR3 protein results from TCRdb running MiXCR on the 5' RACE reads. The table records roughly 830,000 distinct CDR3 sequences, approximately 65% of them present only once. Specimen: blood. Every receptor here comes from a man aged 25-40 years in good health.

V gene TRBV21-1 combines with J gene TRBJ1-2; TRBD1, the table's D call, was not compared with the DNA. TRBV21-1 is an annotated pseudogene. The CDR3 covers 16 residues. This CDR3 reads CASSRFTGWRDYGYTF. The CDR3 DNA follows: TGTGCCAGCAGCAGATTTACAGGGTGGAGGGACTATGGCTACACCTTC.

The rearrangement uses TRBV29-1 and TRBJ2-2; the match to TRBD2 covers 9 bases. This CDR3 region has 16 residues. After removal of 5 bases from V and 6 bases from J, the junction contained 13 bases not matched to a gene. Germline CDR1 and CDR2: SQVTM and ANQGSEA. CDR3 in DNA: TGCAGCGTTCAAGGGGAGGCTAGCGGGATCCCCGGGGAGCTGTTTTTT. As protein: CSVQGEASGIPGELFF.

The rearrangement joins TRBV9 to TRBJ2-3, with TRBD2 matching 13 bases. This CDR3 region has 16 residues. The germline CDR1 and CDR2 sequences are SGDLS and YYNGEE. V trimming: 4 bases; J trimming: 9 bases; junction bases outside the gene matches: 11. CDR3 in DNA: TGTGCCAGCAGCCCTCCGGGACTAGCGGGGTATGGGACGCAGTATTTT. This translates into CASSPPGLAGYGTQYF.

The chain recombines TRBV24-1 with TRBJ2-7; 9 positions match TRBD1. The germline CDR1 and CDR2 sequences are KGHDR and SFDVKD. This CDR3 is 14 amino acids long. The V gene end was trimmed by 5 bases and the J gene end by 4 bases; junction bases not matched to a gene: 5. The CDR3 region has the DNA TGTGCCACCAGTGGACCGGGACAGGGTTACGAGCAGTACTTC. Translated: CATSGPGQGYEQYF.